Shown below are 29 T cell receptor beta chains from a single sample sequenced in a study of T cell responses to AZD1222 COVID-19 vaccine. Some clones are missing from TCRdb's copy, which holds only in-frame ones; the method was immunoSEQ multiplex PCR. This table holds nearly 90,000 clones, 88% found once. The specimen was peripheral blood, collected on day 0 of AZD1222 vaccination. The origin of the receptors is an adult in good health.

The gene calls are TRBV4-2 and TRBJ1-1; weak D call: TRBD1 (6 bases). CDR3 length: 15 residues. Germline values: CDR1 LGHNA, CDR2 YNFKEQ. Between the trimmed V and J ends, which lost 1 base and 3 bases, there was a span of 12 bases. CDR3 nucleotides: TGTGCCAGCAGCCAAGCCCAGAGGGGGGACACTGAAGCTTTCTTT. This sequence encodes CASSQAQRGDTEAFF.

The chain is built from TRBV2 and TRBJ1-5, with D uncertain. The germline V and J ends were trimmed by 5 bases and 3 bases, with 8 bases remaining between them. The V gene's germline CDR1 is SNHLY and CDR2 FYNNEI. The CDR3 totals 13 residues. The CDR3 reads CASSSTTNQPQHF. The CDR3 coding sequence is TGTGCCAGCAGTTCTACTACCAATCAGCCCCAGCATTTT. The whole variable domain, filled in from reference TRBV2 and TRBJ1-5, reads EPEVTQTPSHQVTQMGQEVILRCVPISNHLYFYWYRQILGQKVEFLVSFYNNEISEKSEIFDDQFSVERPDGSNFTLKIRSTKLEDSAMYFCASSSTTNQPQHFGDGTRLSIL.

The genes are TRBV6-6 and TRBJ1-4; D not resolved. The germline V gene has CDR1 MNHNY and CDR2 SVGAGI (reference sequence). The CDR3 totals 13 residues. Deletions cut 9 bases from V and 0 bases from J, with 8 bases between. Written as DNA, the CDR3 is TGTGCCAGTTTTGGTTCAACTAATGAAAAACTGTTTTTT. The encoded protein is CASFGSTNEKLFF.

The chain's CDR3 is CASSRGQGYEQYF. CDR3 nucleotides: TGTGCCAGCAGTCGAGGACAGGGCTACGAGCAGTACTTC. V gene TRBV6-5 combines with J gene TRBJ2-7; 8 bases map to TRBD1. Germline lookup yields CDR1 MNHEY and CDR2 SVGAGI. With 5 bases clipped from V and 3 bases from J, the junction kept 3 bases outside the gene matches. The CDR3 runs to 13 residues.

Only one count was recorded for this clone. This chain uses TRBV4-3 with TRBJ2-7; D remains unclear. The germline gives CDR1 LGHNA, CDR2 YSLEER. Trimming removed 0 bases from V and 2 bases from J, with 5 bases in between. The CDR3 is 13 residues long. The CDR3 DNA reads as TGCGCCAGCAGCCAAGAATGGGCCTACGAGCAGTACTTC. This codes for CASSQEWAYEQYF.

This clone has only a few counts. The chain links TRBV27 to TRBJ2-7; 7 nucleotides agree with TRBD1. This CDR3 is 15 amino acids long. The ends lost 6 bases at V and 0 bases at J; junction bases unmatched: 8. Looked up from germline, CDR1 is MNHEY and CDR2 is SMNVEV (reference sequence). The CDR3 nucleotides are TGTGCCAGCAGCAGACCCGGGACAGTCTCCTACGAGCAGTACTTC. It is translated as CASSRPGTVSYEQYF.

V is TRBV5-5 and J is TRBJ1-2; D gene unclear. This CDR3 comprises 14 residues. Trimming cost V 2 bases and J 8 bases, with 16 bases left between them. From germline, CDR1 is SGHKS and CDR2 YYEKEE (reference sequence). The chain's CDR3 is CASSFETRSYGYTF. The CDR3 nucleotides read TGTGCCAGCAGCTTCGAAACACGGAGCTACGGCTACACCTTC.

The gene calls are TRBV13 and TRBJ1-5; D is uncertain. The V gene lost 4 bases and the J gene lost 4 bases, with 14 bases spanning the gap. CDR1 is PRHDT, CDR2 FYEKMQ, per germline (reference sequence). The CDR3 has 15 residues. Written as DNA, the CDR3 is TGTGCCAGCAGCTCCACATTAGAGGAAAATCAGCCCCAGCATTTT. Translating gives CASSSTLEENQPQHF.

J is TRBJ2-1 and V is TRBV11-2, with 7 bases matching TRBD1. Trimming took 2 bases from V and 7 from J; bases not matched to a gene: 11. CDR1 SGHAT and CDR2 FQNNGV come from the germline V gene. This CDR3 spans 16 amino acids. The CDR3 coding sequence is TGTGCCAGCAGCTTAAGGGGTACTAGGGGGCTGAATGAGCAGTTCTTC. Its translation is CASSLRGTRGLNEQFF.

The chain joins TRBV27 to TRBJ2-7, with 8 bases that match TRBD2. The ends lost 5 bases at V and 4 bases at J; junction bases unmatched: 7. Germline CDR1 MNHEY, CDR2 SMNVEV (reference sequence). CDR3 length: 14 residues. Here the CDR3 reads CASSPGLGTYEQYF. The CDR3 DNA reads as TGTGCCAGCAGTCCGGGACTAGGGACTTACGAGCAGTACTTC.

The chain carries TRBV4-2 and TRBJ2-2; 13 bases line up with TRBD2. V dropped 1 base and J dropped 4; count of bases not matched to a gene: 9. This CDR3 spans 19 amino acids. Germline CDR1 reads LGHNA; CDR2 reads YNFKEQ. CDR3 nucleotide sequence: TGTGCCAGCAGCCAAGTAACCGGACTAGCGGGAGAGGGCACCGGGGAGCTGTTTTTT. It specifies CASSQVTGLAGEGTGELFF.

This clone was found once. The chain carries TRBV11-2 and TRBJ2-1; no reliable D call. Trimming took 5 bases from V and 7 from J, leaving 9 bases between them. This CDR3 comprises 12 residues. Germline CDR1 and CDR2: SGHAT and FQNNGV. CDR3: CASSRGGNEQFF. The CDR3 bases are TGTGCCAGCAGCCGAGGTGGTAATGAGCAGTTCTTC.

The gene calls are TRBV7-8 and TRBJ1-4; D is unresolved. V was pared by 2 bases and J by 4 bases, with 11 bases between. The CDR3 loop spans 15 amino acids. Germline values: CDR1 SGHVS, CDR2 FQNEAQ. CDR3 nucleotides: TGTGCCAGCAGCTTAACTACCGGTTATAATGAAAAACTGTTTTTT. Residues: CASSLTTGYNEKLFF.

The CDR3 protein is CASSPSRSLMNTEAFF. The CDR3, as DNA: TGTGCCAGCAGCCCTTCCCGGTCCCTCATGAACACTGAAGCTTTCTTT. V is TRBV3-1 (or the pseudogene TRBV3-2) and J is TRBJ1-1; D is ambiguous. There are 16 residues in the CDR3. The V end lost 4 bases, the J end lost 0 bases, and 15 bases lay between the germline ends. Looked up from germline, CDR1 is LGHDT and CDR2 is YNNKEL (reference sequence).

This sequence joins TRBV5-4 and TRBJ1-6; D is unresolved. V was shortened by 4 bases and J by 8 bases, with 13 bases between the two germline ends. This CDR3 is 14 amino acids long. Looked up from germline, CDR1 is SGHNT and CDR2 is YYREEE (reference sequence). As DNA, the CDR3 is TGTGCCAGCAGCAGCCGGACTCGCCATTCACCCCTCCACTTT. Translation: CASSSRTRHSPLHF.

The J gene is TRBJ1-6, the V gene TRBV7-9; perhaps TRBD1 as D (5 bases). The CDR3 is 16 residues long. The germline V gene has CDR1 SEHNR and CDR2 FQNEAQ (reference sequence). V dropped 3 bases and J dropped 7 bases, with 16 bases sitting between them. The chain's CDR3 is CASSFLRTGGNSPLHF. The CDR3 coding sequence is TGTGCCAGCAGCTTCCTCCGGACTGGGGGGAATTCACCCCTCCACTTT. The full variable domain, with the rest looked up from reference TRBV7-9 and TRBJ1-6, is DTGVSQNPRHKITKRGQNVTFRCDPISEHNRLYWYRQTLGQGPEFLTYFQNEAQLEKSRLLSDRFSAERPKGSFSTLEIQRTEQGDSAMYLCASSFLRTGGNSPLHFGNGTRLTVT.

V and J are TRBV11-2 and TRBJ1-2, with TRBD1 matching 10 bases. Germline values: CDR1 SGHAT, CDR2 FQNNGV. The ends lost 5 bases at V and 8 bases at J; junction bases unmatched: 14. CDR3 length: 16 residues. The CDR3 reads CASSPVPPGQGKGYTF. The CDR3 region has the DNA TGTGCCAGCAGCCCCGTCCCACCGGGACAGGGGAAGGGCTACACCTTC.

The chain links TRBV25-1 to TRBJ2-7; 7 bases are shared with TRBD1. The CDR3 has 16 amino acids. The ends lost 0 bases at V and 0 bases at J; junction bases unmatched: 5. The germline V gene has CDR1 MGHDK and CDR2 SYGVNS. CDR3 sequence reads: CASSEYGTASSYEQYF. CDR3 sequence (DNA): TGTGCCAGCAGTGAATACGGGACAGCCAGCTCCTACGAGCAGTACTTC.

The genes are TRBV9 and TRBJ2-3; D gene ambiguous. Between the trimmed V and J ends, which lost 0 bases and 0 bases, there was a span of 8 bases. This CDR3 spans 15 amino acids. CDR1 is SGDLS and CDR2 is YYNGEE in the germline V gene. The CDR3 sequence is CASSVDGASTDTQYF. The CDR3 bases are TGTGCCAGCAGCGTAGACGGAGCGAGCACAGATACGCAGTATTTT. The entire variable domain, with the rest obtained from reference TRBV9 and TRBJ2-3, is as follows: DSGVTQTPKHLITATGQRVTLRCSPRSGDLSVYWYQQSLDQGLQFLIQYYNGEERAKGNILERFSAQQFPDLHSELNLSSLELGDSALYFCASSVDGASTDTQYFGPGTRLTVL.

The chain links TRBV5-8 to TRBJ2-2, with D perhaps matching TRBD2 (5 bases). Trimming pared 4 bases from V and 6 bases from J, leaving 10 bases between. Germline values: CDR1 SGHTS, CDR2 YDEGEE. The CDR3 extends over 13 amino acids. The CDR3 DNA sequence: TGTGCCAGCAGCCGGGGATACCCCGGGGAGCTGTTTTTT. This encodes CASSRGYPGELFF.

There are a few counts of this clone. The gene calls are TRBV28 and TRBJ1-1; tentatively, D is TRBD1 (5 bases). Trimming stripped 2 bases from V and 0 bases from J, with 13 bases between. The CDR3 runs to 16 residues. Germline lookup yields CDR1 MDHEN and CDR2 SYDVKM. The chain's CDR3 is CASSLGGDLMNTEAFF. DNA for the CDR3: TGTGCCAGCAGTTTAGGGGGGGACCTCATGAACACTGAAGCTTTCTTT.

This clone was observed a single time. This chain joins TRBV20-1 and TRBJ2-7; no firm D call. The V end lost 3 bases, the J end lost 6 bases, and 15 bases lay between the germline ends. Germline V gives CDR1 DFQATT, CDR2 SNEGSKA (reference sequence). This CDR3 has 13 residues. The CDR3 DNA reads TGCAGTGCTAGTGAACCCCCTGGCGGCGAGCAGTACTTC. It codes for CSASEPPGGEQYF.

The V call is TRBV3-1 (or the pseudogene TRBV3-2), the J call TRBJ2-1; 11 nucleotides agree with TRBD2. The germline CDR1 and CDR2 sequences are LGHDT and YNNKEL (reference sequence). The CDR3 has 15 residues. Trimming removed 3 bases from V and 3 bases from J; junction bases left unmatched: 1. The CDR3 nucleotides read TGTGCCAGCAGCCAGGGACTAGCGGACTACAATGAGCAGTTCTTC. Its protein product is CASSQGLADYNEQFF.

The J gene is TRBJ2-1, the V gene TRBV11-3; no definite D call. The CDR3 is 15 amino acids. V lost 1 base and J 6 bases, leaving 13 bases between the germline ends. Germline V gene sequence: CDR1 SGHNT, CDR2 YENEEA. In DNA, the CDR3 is TGTGCCAGCAGCTTAGGACTCTCAGACTCCAATGAGCAGTTCTTC. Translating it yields CASSLGLSDSNEQFF.

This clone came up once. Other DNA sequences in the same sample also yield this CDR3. The CDR3 coding sequence is TGTGCCAGCAGTAATAGGGAGACCCAGTACTTC. Translation gives CASSNRETQYF. The chain joins TRBV12-3 or TRBV12-4 to TRBJ2-5; the D is unclear. The CDR3 consists of 11 residues. V was cut by 5 bases and J by 5 bases, with 6 bases left in between.

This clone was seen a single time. CDR3 sequence reads: CASSLQGANYGYTF. CDR3 coding DNA: TGTGCCAGCAGTTTACAGGGGGCTAACTATGGCTACACCTTC. The chain employs TRBV28 and TRBJ1-2; 7 positions agree with TRBD1. Germline V gene lookup returns CDR1 MDHEN and CDR2 SYDVKM. The CDR3 spans 14 residues. J gave up 0 bases and V 2 bases, and 0 bases lay outside the gene matches.

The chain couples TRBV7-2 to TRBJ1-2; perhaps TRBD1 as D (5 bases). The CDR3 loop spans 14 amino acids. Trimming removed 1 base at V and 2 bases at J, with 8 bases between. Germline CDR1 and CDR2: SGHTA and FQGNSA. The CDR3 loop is CASSLEGENYGYTF. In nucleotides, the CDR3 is TGTGCCAGCAGCTTAGAAGGGGAGAACTATGGCTACACCTTC.

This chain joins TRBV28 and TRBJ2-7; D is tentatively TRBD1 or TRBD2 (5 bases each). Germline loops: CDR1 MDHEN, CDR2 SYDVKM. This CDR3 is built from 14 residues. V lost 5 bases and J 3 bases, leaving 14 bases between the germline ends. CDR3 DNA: TGTGCCAGCAGTCCGACCGGGACGGACTACGAGCAGTACTTC. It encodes CASSPTGTDYEQYF.

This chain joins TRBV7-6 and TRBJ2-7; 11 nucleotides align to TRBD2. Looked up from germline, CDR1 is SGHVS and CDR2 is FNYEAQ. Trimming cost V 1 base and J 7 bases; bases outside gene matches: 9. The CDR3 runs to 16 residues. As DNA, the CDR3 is TGTGCCAGCAGCTTAGGGCTAGCGGGAGGACTTGGGGAGCAGTACTTC. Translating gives CASSLGLAGGLGEQYF. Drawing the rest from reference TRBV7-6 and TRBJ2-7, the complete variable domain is GAGVSQSPRYKVTKRGQDVALRCDPISGHVSLYWYRQALGQGPEFLTYFNYEAQQDKSGLPNDRFSAERPEGSISTLTIQRTEQRDSAMYRCASSLGLAGGLGEQYFGPGTRLTVT.